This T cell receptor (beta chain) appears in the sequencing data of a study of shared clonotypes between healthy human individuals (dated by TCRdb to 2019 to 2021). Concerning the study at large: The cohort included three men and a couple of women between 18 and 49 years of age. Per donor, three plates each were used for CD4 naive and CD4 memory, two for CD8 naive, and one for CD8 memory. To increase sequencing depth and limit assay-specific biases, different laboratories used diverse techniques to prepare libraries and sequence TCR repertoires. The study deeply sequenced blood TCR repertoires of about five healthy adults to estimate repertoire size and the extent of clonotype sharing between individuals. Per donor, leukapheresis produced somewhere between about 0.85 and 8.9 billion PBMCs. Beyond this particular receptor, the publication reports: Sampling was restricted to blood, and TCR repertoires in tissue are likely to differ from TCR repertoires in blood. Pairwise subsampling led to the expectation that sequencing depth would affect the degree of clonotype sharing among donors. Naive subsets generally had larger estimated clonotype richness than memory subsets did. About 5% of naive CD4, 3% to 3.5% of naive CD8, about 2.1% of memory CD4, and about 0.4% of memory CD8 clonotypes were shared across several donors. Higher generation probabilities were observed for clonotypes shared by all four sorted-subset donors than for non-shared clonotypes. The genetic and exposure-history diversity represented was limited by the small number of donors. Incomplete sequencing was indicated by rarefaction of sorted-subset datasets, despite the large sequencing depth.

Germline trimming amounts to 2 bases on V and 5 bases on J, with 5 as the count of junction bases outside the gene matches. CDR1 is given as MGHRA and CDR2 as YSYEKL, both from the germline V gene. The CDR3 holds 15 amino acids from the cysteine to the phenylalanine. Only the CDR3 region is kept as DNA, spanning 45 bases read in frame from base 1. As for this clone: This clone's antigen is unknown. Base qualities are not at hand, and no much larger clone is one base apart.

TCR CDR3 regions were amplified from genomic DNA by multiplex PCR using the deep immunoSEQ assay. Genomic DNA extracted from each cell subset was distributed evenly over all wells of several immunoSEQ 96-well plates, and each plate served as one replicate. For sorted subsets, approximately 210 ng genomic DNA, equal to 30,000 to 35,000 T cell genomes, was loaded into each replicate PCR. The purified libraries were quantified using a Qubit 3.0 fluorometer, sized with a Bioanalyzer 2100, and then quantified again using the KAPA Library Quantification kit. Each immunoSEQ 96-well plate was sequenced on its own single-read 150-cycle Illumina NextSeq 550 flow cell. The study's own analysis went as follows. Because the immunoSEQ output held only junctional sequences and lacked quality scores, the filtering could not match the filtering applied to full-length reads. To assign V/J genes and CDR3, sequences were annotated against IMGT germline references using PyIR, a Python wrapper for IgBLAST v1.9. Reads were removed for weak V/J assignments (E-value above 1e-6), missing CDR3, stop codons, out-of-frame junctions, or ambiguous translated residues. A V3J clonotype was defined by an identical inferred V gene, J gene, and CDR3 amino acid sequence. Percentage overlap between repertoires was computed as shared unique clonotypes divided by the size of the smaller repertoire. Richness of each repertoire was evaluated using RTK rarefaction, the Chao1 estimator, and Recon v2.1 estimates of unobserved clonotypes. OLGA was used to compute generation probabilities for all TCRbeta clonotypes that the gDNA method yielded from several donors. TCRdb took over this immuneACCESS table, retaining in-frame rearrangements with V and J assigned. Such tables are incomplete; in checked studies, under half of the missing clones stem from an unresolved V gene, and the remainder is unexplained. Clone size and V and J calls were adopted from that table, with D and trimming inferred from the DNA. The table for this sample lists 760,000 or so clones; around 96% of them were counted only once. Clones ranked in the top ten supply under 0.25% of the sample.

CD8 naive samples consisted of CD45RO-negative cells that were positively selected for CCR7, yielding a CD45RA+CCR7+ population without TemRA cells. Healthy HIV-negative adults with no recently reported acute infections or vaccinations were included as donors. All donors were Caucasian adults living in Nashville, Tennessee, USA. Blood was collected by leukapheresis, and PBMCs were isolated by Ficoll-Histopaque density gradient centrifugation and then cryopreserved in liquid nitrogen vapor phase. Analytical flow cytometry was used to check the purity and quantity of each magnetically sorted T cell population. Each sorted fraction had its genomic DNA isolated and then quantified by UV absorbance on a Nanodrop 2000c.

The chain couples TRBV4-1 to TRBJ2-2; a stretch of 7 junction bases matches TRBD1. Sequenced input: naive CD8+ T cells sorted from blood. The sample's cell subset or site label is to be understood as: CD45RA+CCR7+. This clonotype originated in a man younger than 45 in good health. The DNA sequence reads TGCGCCAGCAGCCAATTCGAACAGGGGACCGGGGAGCTGTTTTTT. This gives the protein CASSQFEQGTGELFF.